This T cell receptor beta chain stems from a study of blood T cells in healthy people across ages. Study-level points and caveats: The diversity estimates, figures obtained from one million T cells, were considered underestimates.

Isolation per sample recovered at least 7 million PBMCs. Next came a second PCR, run for about 7 to 12 cycles, which used a sample-barcoded 5' primer along with a J-beta primer mix. At least 3 million CDR3-containing paired-end reads were obtained per sample. TCRdb processed the 5' RACE reads anew with MiXCR; each CDR3 protein has one entry. The sample includes 1.4 million or so distinct CDR3 sequences, approximately 43% of them seen just once. CDR1 MNHEY and CDR2 SVGAGI come from the germline V gene. The V gene end was trimmed by 10 bases and the J gene end by 1 base; junction bases not matched to a gene: 11. This CDR3 is 15 amino acids long. Details on this clonotype: Its antigen is unidentified.

The TCR comes from a woman between 18 and 29 years old in good health. The genes are TRBV6-5 and TRBJ2-3; 7 bases match TRBD2. Sequenced: blood. CDR3 DNA sequence: TGTGCCACCCGCACTAGCGACCGACGCACAGATACGCAGTATTTT. Its translation: CATRTSDRRTDTQYF.